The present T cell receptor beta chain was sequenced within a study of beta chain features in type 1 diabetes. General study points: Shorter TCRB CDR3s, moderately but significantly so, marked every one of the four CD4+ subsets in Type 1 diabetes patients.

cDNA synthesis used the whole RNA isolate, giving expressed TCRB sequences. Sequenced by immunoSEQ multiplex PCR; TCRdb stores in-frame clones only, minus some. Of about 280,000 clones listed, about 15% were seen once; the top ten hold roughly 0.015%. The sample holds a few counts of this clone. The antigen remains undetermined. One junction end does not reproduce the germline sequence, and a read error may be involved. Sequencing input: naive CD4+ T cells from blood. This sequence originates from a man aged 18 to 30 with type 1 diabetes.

The CDR3 DNA reads as TGTGCCACCAGCAGAGTCGCGGGGGGAAGAGAGGCCCAGTACTTC. Amino acid sequence: CATSRVAGGREAQYF. The chain carries TRBV15 and TRBJ2-5, with 8 bases that match TRBD2. Germline V gene lookup returns CDR1 LNHNV and CDR2 YYDKDF (reference sequence). The CDR3 is 15 residues long.